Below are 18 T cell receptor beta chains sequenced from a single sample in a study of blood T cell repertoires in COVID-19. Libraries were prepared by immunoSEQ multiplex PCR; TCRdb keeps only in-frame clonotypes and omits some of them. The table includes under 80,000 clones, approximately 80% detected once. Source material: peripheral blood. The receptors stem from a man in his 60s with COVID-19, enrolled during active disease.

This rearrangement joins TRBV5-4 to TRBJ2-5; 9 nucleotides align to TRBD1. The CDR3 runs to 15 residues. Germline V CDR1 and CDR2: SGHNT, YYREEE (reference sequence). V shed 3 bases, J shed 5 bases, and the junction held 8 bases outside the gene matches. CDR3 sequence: CASSSMGTGRETQYF. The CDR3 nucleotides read TGTGCCAGCAGCTCGATGGGGACAGGGAGGGAGACCCAGTACTTC.

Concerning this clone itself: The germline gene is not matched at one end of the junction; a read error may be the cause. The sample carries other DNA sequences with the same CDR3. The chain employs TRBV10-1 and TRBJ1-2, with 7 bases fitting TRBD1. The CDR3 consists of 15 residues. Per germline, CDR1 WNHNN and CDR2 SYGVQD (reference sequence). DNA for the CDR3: TGCGCCAGCAGACGAGCCCCACAGGGGCCATATGGCTATACCTTC. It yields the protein CASRRAPQGPYGYTF.

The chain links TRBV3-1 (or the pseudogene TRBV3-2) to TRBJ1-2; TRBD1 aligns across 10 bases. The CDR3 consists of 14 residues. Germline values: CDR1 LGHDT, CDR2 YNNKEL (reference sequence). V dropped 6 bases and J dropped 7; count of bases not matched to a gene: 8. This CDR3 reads CASSSGTGESGYTF. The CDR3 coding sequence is TGTGCCAGCAGTTCCGGGACAGGGGAAAGTGGCTACACCTTC.

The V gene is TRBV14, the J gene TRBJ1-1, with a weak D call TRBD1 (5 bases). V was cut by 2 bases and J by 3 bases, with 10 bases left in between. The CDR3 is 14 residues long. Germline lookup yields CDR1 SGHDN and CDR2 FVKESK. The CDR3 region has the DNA TGTGCCAGCAGCCAAAAGTGGGGGGACACTGAAGCTTTCTTT. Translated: CASSQKWGDTEAFF.

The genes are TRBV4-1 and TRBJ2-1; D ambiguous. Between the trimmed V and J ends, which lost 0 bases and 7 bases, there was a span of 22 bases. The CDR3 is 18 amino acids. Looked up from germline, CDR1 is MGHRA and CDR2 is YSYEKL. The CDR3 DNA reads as TGCGCCAGCAGCCAAGAAAGTCCACAACTTACGATGCGGAATGAGCAGTTCTTC. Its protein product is CASSQESPQLTMRNEQFF.

In nucleotides, the CDR3 is TGTGCCAGCAGTTACTCCGGGACAGCACAGTCACCCCTCCACTTT. Its translation is CASSYSGTAQSPLHF. V is TRBV6-5 and J is TRBJ1-6; TRBD1 agrees at 7 bases. V shed 0 bases, J shed 10 bases, and the junction held 6 bases outside the gene matches. The V gene's germline CDR1 is MNHEY and CDR2 SVGAGI. The CDR3 is 15 residues long.

The CDR3 sequence: CASSPRSVEPEAFF. As DNA, the CDR3 is TGTGCCAGCAGCCCACGGTCCGTTGAGCCTGAAGCTTTCTTT. J is TRBJ1-1 and V is TRBV4-2; D gene unclear. CDR3 length equals 14 residues. The V gene's germline CDR1 is LGHNA and CDR2 YNFKEQ. Trimming left V 4 bases short and J 6 bases short, with 15 bases between.

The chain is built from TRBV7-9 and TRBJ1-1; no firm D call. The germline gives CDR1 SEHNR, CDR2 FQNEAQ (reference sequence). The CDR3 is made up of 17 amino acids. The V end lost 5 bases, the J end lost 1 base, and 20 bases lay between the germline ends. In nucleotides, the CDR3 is TGTGCCAGCAGCACCCCTGTCACTAATTACTGGAACACTGAAGCTTTCTTT. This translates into CASSTPVTNYWNTEAFF.

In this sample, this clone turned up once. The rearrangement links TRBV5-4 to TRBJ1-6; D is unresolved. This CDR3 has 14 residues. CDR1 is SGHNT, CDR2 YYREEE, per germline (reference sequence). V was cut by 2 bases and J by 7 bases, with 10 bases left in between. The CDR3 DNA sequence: TGTGCCAGCAGCTTAAAACGGGAAAATTCACCCCTCCACTTT. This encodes CASSLKRENSPLHF. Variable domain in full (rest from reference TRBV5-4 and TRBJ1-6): ETGVTQSPTHLIKTRGQQVTLRCSSQSGHNTVSWYQQALGQGPQFIFQYYREEENGRGNFPPRFSGLQFPNYSSELNVNALELDDSALYLCASSLKRENSPLHFGNGTRLTVT.

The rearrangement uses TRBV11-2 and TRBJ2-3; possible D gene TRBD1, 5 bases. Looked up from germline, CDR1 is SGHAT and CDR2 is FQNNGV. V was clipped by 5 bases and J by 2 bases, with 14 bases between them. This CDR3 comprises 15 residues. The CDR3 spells CASSTQRQFTDTQYF. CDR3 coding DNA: TGTGCCAGCAGCACCCAACGACAGTTCACAGATACGCAGTATTTT.

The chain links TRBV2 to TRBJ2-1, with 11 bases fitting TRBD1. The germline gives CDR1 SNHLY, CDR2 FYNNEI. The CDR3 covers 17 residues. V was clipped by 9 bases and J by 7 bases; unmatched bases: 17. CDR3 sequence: CARTGQGVTLWKNEQFF. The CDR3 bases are TGTGCCAGGACGGGACAGGGGGTAACATTGTGGAAAAATGAGCAGTTCTTC.

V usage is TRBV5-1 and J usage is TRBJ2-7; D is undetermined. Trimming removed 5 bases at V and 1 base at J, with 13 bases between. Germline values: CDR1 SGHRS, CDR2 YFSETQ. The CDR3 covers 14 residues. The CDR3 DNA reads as TGCGCCAGCAGTAACGGTCTGTGGTCCTACGAGCAGTACTTC. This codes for CASSNGLWSYEQYF.

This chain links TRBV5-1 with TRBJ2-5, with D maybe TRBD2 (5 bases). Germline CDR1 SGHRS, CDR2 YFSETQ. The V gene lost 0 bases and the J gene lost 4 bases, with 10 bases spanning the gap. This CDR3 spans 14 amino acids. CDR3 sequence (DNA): TGCGCCAGCAGCTTGGTAGGGAGTGGAGAGACCCAGTACTTC. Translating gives CASSLVGSGETQYF.

The CDR3 DNA sequence: TGTGCCAGCAGCCAAGGTTCCAGGGGCAGGGTGCAGTACTTC. Residues: CASSQGSRGRVQYF. The chain uses TRBV14 and TRBJ2-7; D is perhaps TRBD1 (6 bases). The CDR3 sequence is 14 residues long. V lost 1 base to trimming and J lost 9 bases, with 16 bases between them. CDR1 is SGHDN and CDR2 is FVKESK in the germline V gene.

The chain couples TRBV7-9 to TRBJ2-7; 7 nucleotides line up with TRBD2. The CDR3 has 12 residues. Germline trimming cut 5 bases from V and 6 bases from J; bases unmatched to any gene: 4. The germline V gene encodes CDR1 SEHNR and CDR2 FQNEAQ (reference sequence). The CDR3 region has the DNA TGTGCCAGCAGCCCCCCTAGCGGCGAGCAGTACTTC. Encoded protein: CASSPPSGEQYF.

In DNA form, the CDR3 reads TGTGCCAGCAGTTACGTTAGCCAAGAGACCCAGTACTTC. This gives the protein CASSYVSQETQYF. The genes are TRBV6-6 and TRBJ2-5; D is uncertain. CDR3 size: 13 residues. V was clipped by 2 bases and J by 1 base, with 5 bases between them. CDR1 is MNHNY, CDR2 SVGAGI, per germline (reference sequence).

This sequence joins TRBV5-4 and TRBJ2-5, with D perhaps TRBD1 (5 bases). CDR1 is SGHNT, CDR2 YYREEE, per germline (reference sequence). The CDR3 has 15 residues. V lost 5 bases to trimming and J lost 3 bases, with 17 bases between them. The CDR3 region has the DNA TGTGCCAGCAGAGGGTCAGGGTCAACAAAAGAGACCCAGTACTTC. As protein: CASRGSGSTKETQYF.

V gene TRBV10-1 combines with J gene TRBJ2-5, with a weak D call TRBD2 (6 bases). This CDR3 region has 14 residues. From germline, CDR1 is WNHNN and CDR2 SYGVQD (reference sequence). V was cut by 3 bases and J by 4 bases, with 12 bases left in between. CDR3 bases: TGCGCCAGCAGTGATCGTGTGGGGGGAGAGACCCAGTACTTC. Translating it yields CASSDRVGGETQYF.